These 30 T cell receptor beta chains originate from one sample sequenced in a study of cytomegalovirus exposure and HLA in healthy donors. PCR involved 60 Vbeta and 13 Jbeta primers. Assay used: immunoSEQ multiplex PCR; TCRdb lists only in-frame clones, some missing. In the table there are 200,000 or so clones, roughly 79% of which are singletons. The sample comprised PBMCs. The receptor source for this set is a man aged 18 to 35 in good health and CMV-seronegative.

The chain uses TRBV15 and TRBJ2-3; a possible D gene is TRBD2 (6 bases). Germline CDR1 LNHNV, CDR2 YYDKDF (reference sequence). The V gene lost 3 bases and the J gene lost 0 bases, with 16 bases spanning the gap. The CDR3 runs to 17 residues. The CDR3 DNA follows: TGTGCCACCAGCAGTGCTCGACTAGTCGCGAGCACAGATACGCAGTATTTT. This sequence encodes CATSSARLVASTDTQYF. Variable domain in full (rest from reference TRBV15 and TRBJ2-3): DAMVIQNPRYQVTQFGKPVTLSCSQTLNHNVMYWYQQKSSQAPKLLFHYYDKDFNNEADTPDNFQSRRPNTSFCFLDIRSPGLGDTAMYLCATSSARLVASTDTQYFGPGTRLTVL.

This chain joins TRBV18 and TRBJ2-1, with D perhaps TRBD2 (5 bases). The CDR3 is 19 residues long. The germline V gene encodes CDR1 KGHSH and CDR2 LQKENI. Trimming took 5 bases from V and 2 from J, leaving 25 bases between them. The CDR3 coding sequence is TGTGCCAGCTCAAATTTGGGCCGTTTTCGCGAGGGAACCTACAATGAGCAGTTCTTC. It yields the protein CASSNLGRFREGTYNEQFF.

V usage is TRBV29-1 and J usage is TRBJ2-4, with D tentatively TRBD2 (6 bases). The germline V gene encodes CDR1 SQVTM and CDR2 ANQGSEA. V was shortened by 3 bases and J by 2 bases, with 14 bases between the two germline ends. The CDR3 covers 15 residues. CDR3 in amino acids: CSVEGGNVSKNIQYF. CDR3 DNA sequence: TGCAGCGTTGAGGGGGGTAACGTTTCCAAAAACATTCAGTACTTC.

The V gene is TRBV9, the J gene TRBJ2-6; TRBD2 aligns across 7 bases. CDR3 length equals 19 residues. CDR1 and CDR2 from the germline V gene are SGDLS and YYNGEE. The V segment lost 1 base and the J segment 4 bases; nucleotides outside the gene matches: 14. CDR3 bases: TGTGCCAGCAGCGTAAATACTAGGGAGGGATCGGAGGGGGCCAACGTCCTGACTTTC. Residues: CASSVNTREGSEGANVLTF.

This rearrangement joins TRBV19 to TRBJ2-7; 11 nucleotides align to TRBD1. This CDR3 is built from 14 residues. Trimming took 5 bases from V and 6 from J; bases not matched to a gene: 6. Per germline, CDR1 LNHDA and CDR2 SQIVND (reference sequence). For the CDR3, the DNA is TGTGCCAGTAGTGTCGGACAGGGGGCTATCGAGCAGTACTTC. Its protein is CASSVGQGAIEQYF.

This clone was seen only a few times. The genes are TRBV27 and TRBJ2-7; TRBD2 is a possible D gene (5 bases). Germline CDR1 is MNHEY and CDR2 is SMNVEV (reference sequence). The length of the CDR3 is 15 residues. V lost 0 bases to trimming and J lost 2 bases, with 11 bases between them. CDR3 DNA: TGTGCCAGCAGTTTATCGTCGGGGTCTGCCTACGAGCAGTACTTC. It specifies CASSLSSGSAYEQYF.

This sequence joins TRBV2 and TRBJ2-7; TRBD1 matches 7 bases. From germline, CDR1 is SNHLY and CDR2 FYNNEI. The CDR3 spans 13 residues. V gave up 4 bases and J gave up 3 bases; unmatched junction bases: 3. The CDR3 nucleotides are TGTGCCAGCAGTGCCGACAGGGTCTACGAGCAGTACTTC. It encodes CASSADRVYEQYF.

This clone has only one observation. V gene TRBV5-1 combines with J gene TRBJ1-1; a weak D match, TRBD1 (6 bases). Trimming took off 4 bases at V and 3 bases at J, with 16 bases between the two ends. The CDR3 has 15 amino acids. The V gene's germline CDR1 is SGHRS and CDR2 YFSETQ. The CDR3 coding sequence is TGCGCCAGCAGCCAGGGACACTTAGGGGACACTGAAGCTTTCTTT. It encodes CASSQGHLGDTEAFF.

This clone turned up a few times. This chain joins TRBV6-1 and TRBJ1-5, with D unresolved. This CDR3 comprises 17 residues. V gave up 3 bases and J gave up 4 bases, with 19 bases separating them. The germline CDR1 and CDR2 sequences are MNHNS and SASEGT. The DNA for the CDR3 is TGTGCCAGCAGTGATGTGTTTACCCAGGTTTCAAATCAGCCCCAGCATTTT. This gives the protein CASSDVFTQVSNQPQHF.

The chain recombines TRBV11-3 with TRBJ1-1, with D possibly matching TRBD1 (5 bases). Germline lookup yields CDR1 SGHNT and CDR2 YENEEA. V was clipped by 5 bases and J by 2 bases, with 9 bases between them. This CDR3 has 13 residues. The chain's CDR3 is CASSVGQNTEAFF. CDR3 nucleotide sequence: TGTGCCAGCAGCGTAGGACAAAACACTGAAGCTTTCTTT.

CDR3 residues: CASTLSVERRGYTF. CDR3 DNA sequence: TGTGCCAGCACCCTCTCCGTAGAACGTCGGGGCTACACCTTC. The V gene is TRBV28, the J gene TRBJ1-2; D is unclear. The V gene's germline CDR1 is MDHEN and CDR2 SYDVKM. The CDR3 has 14 residues. V was pared by 7 bases and J by 8 bases, with 20 bases between.

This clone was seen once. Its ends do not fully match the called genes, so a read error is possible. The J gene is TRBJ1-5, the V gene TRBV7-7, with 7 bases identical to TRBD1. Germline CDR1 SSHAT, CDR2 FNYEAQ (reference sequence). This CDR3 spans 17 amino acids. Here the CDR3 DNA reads TGTGCTAGCAGCTTACTCGTTGACAGGGAGATCAATCAGCCCCAGCATTTT. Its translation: CASSLLVDREINQPQHF.

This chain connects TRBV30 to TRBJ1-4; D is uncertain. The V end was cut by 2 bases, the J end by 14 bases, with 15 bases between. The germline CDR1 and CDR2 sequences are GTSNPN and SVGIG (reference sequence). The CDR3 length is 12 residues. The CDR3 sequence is CAWSRGMKGLFF. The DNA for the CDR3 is TGTGCCTGGAGTCGAGGGATGAAAGGGCTGTTTTTT.

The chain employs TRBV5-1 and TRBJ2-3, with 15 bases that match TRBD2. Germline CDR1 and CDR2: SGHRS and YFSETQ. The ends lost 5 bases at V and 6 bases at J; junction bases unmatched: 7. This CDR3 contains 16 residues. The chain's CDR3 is CASRPGLAGGGDTQYF. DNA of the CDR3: TGCGCCAGCAGGCCTGGACTAGCGGGAGGGGGGGATACGCAGTATTTT.

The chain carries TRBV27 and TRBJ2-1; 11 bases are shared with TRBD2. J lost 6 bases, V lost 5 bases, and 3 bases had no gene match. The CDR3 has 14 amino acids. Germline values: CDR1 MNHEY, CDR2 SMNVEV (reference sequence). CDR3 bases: TGTGCCAGCAGTGGACTAGCGGGTTCCAATGAGCAGTTCTTC. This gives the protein CASSGLAGSNEQFF.

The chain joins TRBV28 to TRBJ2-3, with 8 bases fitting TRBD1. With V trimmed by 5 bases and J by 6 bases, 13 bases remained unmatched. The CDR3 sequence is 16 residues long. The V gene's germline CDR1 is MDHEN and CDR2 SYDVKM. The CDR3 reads CASSRQGTTRYDTQYF. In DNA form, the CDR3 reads TGTGCCAGCAGTCGACAGGGGACAACCCGCTACGATACGCAGTATTTT.

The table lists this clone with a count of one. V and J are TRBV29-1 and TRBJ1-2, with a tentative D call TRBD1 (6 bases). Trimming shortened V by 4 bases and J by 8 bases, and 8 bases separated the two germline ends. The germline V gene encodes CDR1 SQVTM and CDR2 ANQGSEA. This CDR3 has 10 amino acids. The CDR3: CSVAGEGYTF. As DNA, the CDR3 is TGCAGCGTTGCAGGGGAAGGCTACACCTTC.

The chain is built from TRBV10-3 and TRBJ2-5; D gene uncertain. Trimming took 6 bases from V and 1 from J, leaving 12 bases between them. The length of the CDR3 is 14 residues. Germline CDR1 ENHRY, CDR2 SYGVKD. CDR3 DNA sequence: TGTGCCATCAGAGCAGAGGTACTCCAAGAGACCCAGTACTTC. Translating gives CAIRAEVLQETQYF.

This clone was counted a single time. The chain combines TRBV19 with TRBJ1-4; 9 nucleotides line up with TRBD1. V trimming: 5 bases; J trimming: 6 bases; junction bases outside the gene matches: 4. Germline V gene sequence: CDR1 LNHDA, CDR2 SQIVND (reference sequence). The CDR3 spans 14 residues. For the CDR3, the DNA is TGTGCCAGTAGTGAGCGGACAGGGGATGAAAAACTGTTTTTT. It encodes CASSERTGDEKLFF.

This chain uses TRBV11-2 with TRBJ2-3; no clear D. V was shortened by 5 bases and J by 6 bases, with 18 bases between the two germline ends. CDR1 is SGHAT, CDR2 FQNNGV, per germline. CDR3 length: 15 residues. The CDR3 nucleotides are TGTGCCAGCAGCGCCACCCAACTGATATCGGATACGCAGTATTTT. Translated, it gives CASSATQLISDTQYF. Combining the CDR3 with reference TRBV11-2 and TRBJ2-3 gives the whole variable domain EAGVAQSPRYKIIEKRQSVAFWCNPISGHATLYWYQQILGQGPKLLIQFQNNGVVDDSQLPKDRFSAERLKGVDSTLKIQPAKLEDSAVYLCASSATQLISDTQYFGPGTRLTVL.

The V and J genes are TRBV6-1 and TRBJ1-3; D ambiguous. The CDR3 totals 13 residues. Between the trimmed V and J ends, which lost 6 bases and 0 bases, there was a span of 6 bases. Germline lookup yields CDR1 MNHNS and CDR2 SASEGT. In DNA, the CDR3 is TGTGCCAGCAGGGAGAGCTCTGGAAACACCATATATTTT. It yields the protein CASRESSGNTIYF.

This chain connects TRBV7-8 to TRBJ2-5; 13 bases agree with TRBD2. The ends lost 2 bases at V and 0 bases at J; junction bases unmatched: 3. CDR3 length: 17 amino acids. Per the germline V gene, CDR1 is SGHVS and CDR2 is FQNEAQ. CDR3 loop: CASSLILAGGYQETQYF. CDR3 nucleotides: TGTGCCAGCAGCTTAATACTAGCGGGGGGGTACCAAGAGACCCAGTACTTC.

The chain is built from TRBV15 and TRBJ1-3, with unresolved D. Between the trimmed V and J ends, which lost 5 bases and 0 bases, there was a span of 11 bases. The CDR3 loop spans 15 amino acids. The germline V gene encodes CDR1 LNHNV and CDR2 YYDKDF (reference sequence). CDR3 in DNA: TGTGCCACCAGCGGAGGACTGCTCTCTGGAAACACCATATATTTT. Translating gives CATSGGLLSGNTIYF. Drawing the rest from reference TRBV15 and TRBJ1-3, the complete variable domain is DAMVIQNPRYQVTQFGKPVTLSCSQTLNHNVMYWYQQKSSQAPKLLFHYYDKDFNNEADTPDNFQSRRPNTSFCFLDIRSPGLGDTAMYLCATSGGLLSGNTIYFGEGSWLTVV.

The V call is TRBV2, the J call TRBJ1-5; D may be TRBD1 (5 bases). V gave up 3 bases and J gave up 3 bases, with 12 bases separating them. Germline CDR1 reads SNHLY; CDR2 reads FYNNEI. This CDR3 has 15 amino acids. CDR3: CASSEQSGFNQPQHF. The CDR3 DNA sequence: TGTGCCAGCAGTGAGCAGTCAGGGTTCAATCAGCCCCAGCATTTT.

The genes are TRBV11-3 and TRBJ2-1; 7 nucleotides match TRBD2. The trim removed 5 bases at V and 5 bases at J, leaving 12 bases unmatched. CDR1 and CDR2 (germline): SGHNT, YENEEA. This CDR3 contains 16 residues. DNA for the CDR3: TGTGCCAGCAGCCCAGCGTGGGGGGGGGAGGACAATGAGCAGTTCTTC. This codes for CASSPAWGGEDNEQFF.

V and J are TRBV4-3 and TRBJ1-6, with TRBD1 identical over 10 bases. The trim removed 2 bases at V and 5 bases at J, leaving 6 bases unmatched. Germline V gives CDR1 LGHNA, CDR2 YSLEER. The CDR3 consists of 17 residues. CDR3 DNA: TGCGCCAGCAGCCAATTCGCCGGGACAGGGGATAATTCACCCCTCCACTTT. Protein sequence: CASSQFAGTGDNSPLHF.

The CDR3 DNA follows: TGTGCTAGTGGTTTGGTAAAGGAGGGGCGGGAGCGCTCCTACAATGAGCAGTTCTTC. This encodes CASGLVKEGRERSYNEQFF. V is TRBV12-5 and J is TRBJ2-1, with 7 bases aligning to TRBD2. CDR1 and CDR2 (germline): LGHNT, FRNRAP. V dropped 0 bases and J dropped 0; count of bases not matched to a gene: 11. The CDR3 length is 19 residues.

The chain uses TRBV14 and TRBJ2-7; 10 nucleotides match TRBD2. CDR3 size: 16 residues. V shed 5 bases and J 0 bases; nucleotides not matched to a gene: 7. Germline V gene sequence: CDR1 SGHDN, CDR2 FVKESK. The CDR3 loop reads CASSDSGLADSYEQYF. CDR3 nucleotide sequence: TGTGCCAGCAGCGATTCAGGACTAGCGGACTCCTACGAGCAGTACTTC. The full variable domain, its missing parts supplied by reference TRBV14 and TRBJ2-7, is EAGVTQFPSHSVIEKGQTVTLRCDPISGHDNLYWYRRVMGKEIKFLLHFVKESKQDESGMPNNRFLAERTGGTYSTLKVQPAELEDSGVYFCASSDSGLADSYEQYFGPGTRLTVT.

The CDR3 sequence is CASSKTATLLYGYTF. The CDR3, as DNA: TGTGCCAGTAGTAAGACAGCTACCCTTTTGTATGGCTACACCTTC. The J gene is TRBJ1-2, the V gene TRBV19; tentatively, D is TRBD1 (5 bases). Germline values: CDR1 LNHDA, CDR2 SQIVND (reference sequence). Between the trimmed V and J ends, which lost 4 bases and 5 bases, there was a span of 17 bases. The CDR3 has 15 residues.

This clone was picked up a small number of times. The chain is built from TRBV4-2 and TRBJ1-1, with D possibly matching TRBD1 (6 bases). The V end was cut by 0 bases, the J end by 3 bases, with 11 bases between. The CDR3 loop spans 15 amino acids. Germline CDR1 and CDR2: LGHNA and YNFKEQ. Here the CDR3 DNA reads TGTGCCAGCAGCCAAGAACCAGGGGTGGACACTGAAGCTTTCTTT. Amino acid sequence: CASSQEPGVDTEAFF.